This record concerns one T cell receptor beta chain sequence. Its antigen is as yet unknown. RNA transcripts provided the source from which TCR beta CDR3 regions were amplified. A set of HTBI primers served as the primers for a first-round RT-PCR of the TCR CDR3. Via MiXCR, TCRdb re-called the multiplex PCR reads, giving one row per CDR3 protein. The sample consists of around 520,000 distinct CDR3 sequences, about an eighth of them appearing once. CDR1 is SGHRS, CDR2 YFSETQ, per germline. The CDR3 totals 14 residues. Trimming cost V 0 bases and J 5 bases; bases outside gene matches: 2. This sample is drawn from a study of T cells in Graves' hyperthyroidism and ophthalmopathy. At the level of the study: Peripheral blood draws took place at initial diagnosis, ahead of any treatment. Study-wide points: Before onset, by a median of around six months, the model predicted ophthalmopathy. Most thyroid-expanded clonotypes above 0.001 were also found in blood.

Diagnosis rested on symptoms, serum thyroxine and TRAb, thyroid ultrasound, and orbital computed tomography. Material for sequencing was blood. The receptor was derived from a woman under 30 with Graves' hyperthyroidism. V and J are TRBV5-1 and TRBJ2-7; 10 nucleotides align to TRBD2. Here the CDR3 reads CASSLGLAGDEQYV. The CDR3 bases are TGCGCCAGCAGCTTGGGGCTAGCGGGAGACGAGCAGTACGTC.